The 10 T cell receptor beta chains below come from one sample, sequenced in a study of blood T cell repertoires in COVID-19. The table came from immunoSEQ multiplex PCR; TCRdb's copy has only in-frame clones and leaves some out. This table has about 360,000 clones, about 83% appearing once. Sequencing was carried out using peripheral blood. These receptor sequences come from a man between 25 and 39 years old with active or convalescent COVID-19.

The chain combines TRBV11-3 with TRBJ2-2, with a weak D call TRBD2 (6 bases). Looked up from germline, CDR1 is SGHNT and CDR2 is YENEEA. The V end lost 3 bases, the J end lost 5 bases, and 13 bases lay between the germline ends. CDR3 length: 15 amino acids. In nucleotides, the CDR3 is TGTGCCAGCAGCTTCGGGGGAGCAGGTACCGGGGAGCTGTTTTTT. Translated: CASSFGGAGTGELFF.

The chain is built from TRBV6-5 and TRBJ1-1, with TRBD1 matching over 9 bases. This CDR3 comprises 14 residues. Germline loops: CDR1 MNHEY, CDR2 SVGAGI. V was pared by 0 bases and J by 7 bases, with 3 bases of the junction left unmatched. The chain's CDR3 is CASSYSQGANEAFF. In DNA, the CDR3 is TGTGCCAGCAGTTACTCACAGGGGGCAAATGAAGCTTTCTTT.

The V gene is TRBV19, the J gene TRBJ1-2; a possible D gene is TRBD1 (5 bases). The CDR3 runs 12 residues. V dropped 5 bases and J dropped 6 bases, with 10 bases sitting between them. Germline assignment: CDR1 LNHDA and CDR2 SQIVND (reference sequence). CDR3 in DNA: TGTGCCAGTAGTTACCCGGACAATGGCTACACCTTC. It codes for CASSYPDNGYTF.

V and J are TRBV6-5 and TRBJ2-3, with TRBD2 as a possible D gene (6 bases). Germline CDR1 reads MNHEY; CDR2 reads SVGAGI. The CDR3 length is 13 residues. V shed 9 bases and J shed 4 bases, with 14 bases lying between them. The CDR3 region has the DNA TGTGCCAGTCGAACCCGGAGGGCAGATACGCAGTATTTT. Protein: CASRTRRADTQYF.

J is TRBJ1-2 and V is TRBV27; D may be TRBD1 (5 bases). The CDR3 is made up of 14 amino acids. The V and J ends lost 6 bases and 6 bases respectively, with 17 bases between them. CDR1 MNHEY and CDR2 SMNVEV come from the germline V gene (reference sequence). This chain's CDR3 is CASRPGRGEDGYTF. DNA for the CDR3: TGTGCCAGCAGGCCGGGACGGGGGGAGGATGGCTACACCTTC.

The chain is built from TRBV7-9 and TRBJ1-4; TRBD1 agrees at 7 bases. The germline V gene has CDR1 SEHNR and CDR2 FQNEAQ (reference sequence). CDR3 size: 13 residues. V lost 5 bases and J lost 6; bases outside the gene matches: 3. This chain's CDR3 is CASSVGQYEKLFF. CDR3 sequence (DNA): TGTGCCAGCAGCGTGGGACAGTATGAAAAACTGTTTTTT.

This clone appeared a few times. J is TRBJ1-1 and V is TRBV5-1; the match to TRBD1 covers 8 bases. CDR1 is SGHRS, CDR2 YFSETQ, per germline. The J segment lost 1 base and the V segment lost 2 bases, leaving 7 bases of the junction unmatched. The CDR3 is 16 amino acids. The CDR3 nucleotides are TGCGCCAGCAGCTTTAGAAATACAGGGGGGAACACTGAAGCTTTCTTT. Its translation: CASSFRNTGGNTEAFF. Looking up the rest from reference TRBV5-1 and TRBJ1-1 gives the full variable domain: KAGVTQTPRYLIKTRGQQVTLSCSPISGHRSVSWYQQTPGQGLQFLFEYFSETQRNKGNFPGRFSGRQFSNSRSEMNVSTLELGDSALYLCASSFRNTGGNTEAFFGQGTRLTVV.

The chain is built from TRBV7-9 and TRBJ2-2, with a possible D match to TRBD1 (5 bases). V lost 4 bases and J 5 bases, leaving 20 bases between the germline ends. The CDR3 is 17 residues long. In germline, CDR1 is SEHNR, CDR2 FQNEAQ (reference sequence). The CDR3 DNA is TGTGCCAGCAGCTCAATCTCTAGGGGTAGTCGGACCGGGGAGCTGTTTTTT. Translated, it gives CASSSISRGSRTGELFF.

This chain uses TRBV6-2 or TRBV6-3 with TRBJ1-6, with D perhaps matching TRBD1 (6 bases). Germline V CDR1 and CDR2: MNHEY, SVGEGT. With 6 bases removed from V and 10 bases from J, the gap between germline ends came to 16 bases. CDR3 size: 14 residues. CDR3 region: CASSPGGGGSPLHF. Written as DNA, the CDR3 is TGTGCCAGCAGCCCCGGGGGGGGCGGCTCACCCCTCCACTTT.

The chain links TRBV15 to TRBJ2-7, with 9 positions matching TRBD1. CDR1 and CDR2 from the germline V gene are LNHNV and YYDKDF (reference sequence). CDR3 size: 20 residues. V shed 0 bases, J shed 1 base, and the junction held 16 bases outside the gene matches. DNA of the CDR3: TGTGCCACCAGCAGAGATCTAACTGGGACAGGGACGGGAGGATCCTACGAGCAGTACTTC. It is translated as CATSRDLTGTGTGGSYEQYF.